The 23 T cell receptor beta chains given below trace back to one sample, sequenced in a study of CD8 T cells in ankylosing spondylitis. Study-wide points: Characteristic of ankylosing spondylitis blood, it appeared, was a TCR beta motif comprising eight highly homologous variants.

Via MiXCR, TCRdb re-called the 5' RACE reads, giving one row per CDR3 protein. This sample has approximately 500,000 distinct CDR3 sequences, with roughly 13% found just once. Which antigens these TCRs recognize remains unknown. The sequenced material came from blood, either unsorted or a sorted T cell fraction (not recorded which). Receptor source: a male donor with ankylosing spondylitis.

This clonotype was found a few times. CDR3 sequence (DNA): TGTGCCAGCAGCTGGGACGGCAACTCCTACGAGCAGTACTTC. Its protein is CASSWDGNSYEQYF. This chain joins TRBV12-3 or TRBV12-4 and TRBJ2-7; the D gene could be TRBD1 or TRBD2 (5 bases each). This CDR3 region has 14 residues. V was trimmed by 6 bases and J by 0 bases, leaving 12 bases between them.

This clonotype occurred a few times. CDR3 amino acids: CSVTGTGNYEQYF. CDR3 sequence (DNA): TGCAGCGTCACCGGGACAGGGAATTACGAGCAGTACTTC. The V and J genes are TRBV29-1 and TRBJ2-7, with 9 bases that match TRBD1. Per germline, CDR1 SQVTM and CDR2 ANQGSEA. With 6 bases clipped from V and 4 bases from J, the junction kept 7 bases outside the gene matches. This CDR3 region has 13 residues.

This clonotype has only a few counts. This rearrangement joins TRBV2 to TRBJ1-1; D is possibly TRBD1 (5 bases). Germline V CDR1 and CDR2: SNHLY, FYNNEI. The CDR3 consists of 14 residues. Trimming left V 4 bases short and J 4 bases short, with 13 bases between. CDR3 loop: CASSVGDWGTEAFF. CDR3 nucleotides: TGTGCCAGCAGTGTAGGGGACTGGGGCACTGAAGCTTTCTTT.

The rearrangement uses TRBV20-1 and TRBJ2-2; no clear D gene. Germline CDR1 DFQATT, CDR2 SNEGSKA (reference sequence). CDR3 length equals 15 residues. V was cut by 0 bases and J by 4 bases, with 12 bases left in between. CDR3 sequence (DNA): TGCAGTGCTAGAGATGGCAGGTCTGCCACCGGGGAGCTGTTTTTT. Translating it yields CSARDGRSATGELFF.

At least ten counts were recorded for this clonotype. The chain carries TRBV5-1 and TRBJ2-5; D might be TRBD1 (5 bases). The CDR3 extends over 12 amino acids. Trimming stripped 2 bases from V and 5 bases from J, with 7 bases between. Germline V gene data show CDR1 as SGHRS and CDR2 as YFSETQ. The CDR3 spells CASSFGAETQYF. CDR3 nucleotides: TGCGCCAGCAGCTTTGGGGCGGAGACCCAGTACTTC. The full variable domain, in which reference TRBV5-1 and TRBJ2-5 provide the parts outside the CDR3, is KAGVTQTPRYLIKTRGQQVTLSCSPISGHRSVSWYQQTPGQGLQFLFEYFSETQRNKGNFPGRFSGRQFSNSRSEMNVSTLELGDSALYLCASSFGAETQYFGPGTRLLVL.

The chain uses TRBV2 and TRBJ1-5, with D perhaps matching TRBD1 (5 bases). V was trimmed by 7 bases and J by 3 bases, leaving 10 bases between them. Germline CDR1 SNHLY, CDR2 FYNNEI. The CDR3 is 13 residues long. The CDR3 DNA is TGTGCCAGCACGAGGGGTTACAATCAGCCCCAGCATTTT. Its translation: CASTRGYNQPQHF. Full variable domain (rest looked up from reference TRBV2 and TRBJ1-5): EPEVTQTPSHQVTQMGQEVILRCVPISNHLYFYWYRQILGQKVEFLVSFYNNEISEKSEIFDDQFSVERPDGSNFTLKIRSTKLEDSAMYFCASTRGYNQPQHFGDGTRLSIL.

This chain links TRBV7-8 with TRBJ2-2; D possibly corresponds to TRBD2 (6 bases). Germline V CDR1 and CDR2: SGHVS, FQNEAQ. The V end was cut by 5 bases, the J end by 4 bases, with 17 bases between. The CDR3 runs to 16 residues. The CDR3 is CASSVIGGWGTGELFF. CDR3 DNA sequence: TGTGCCAGCAGCGTGATCGGGGGATGGGGCACCGGGGAGCTGTTTTTT.

This clonotype was detected only a few times. V gene TRBV27 combines with J gene TRBJ2-2; the D call may be TRBD1 or TRBD2 (6 bases each). The CDR3 totals 17 residues. The V and J ends lost 7 bases and 2 bases respectively, with 20 bases between them. Germline values: CDR1 MNHEY, CDR2 SMNVEV (reference sequence). CDR3 protein: CASTVLWGAVNTGELFF. As DNA, the CDR3 is TGTGCCAGCACCGTTCTTTGGGGGGCGGTTAACACCGGGGAGCTGTTTTTT.

This clonotype was seen only a few times. This chain connects TRBV6-2 or TRBV6-3 to TRBJ2-5; 7 bases match TRBD2. The germline V gene has CDR1 MNHEY and CDR2 SVGEGT. With V trimmed by 2 bases and J by 2 bases, 11 bases remained unmatched. This CDR3 is built from 17 residues. CDR3 nucleotide sequence: TGTGCCAGCAGTTACAACCCCCCCCCGGGACTACAAGAGACCCAGTACTTC. Its translation: CASSYNPPPGLQETQYF.

This clonotype was counted ten times or more. This rearrangement joins TRBV29-1 to TRBJ1-1; the D is unclear. The CDR3 covers 14 residues. V shed 3 bases and J shed 4 bases, with 15 bases lying between them. The V gene's germline CDR1 is SQVTM and CDR2 ANQGSEA. CDR3 in DNA: TGCAGCGTTGATAAAGGAGGGAAGGGCACTGAAGCTTTCTTT. Residues: CSVDKGGKGTEAFF.

This clonotype occurred a few times. This sequence joins TRBV2 and TRBJ1-1, with D possibly matching TRBD1 (5 bases). V lost 6 bases and J lost 1, with 12 bases in between. The germline gives CDR1 SNHLY, CDR2 FYNNEI. This CDR3 region has 14 residues. The CDR3 coding sequence is TGTGCCAGCAGAGTTAGACAGACGAACACTGAAGCTTTCTTT. Its protein is CASRVRQTNTEAFF.

The chain uses TRBV7-9 and TRBJ1-5; 9 bases agree with TRBD1. The V gene's germline CDR1 is SEHNR and CDR2 FQNEAQ (reference sequence). The CDR3 length is 15 residues. The ends lost 5 bases at V and 7 bases at J; junction bases unmatched: 9. Written as DNA, the CDR3 is TGTGCCAGCAGCGCGACAGGGGGTCTTGGCCAGCCCCAGCATTTT. It is translated as CASSATGGLGQPQHF.

Many counts were recorded for this clonotype. The chain carries TRBV20-1 and TRBJ2-1, with D unclear. Looked up from germline, CDR1 is DFQATT and CDR2 is SNEGSKA (reference sequence). CDR3 length: 13 residues. V lost 6 bases and J lost 9, with 18 bases in between. The chain's CDR3 is CSAPWIERREQFF. DNA for the CDR3: TGCAGTGCCCCCTGGATAGAAAGGCGTGAGCAGTTCTTC.

This clonotype has just a few counts. The V gene is TRBV12-3 or TRBV12-4, the J gene TRBJ2-5; D is tentatively TRBD1 or TRBD2 (5 bases each). This CDR3 has 13 residues. Between the trimmed V and J ends, which lost 7 bases and 3 bases, there was a span of 12 bases. CDR3 sequence reads: CASTFGGEETQYF. The CDR3 DNA follows: TGTGCCAGCACCTTTGGGGGAGAAGAGACCCAGTACTTC.

The genes are TRBV29-1 and TRBJ2-3; no firm D call. In germline, CDR1 is SQVTM, CDR2 ANQGSEA. The CDR3 consists of 13 residues. The V and J ends lost 6 bases and 0 bases respectively, with 10 bases between them. CDR3 loop: CSVLSYSTDTQYF. The CDR3 nucleotides are TGCAGCGTCCTGTCTTATAGCACAGATACGCAGTATTTT.

The genes are TRBV11-3 and TRBJ2-1; no clear D. The germline gives CDR1 SGHNT, CDR2 YENEEA. The CDR3 is made up of 14 amino acids. Between the trimmed V and J ends, which lost 0 bases and 8 bases, there was a span of 11 bases. CDR3 loop: CASSLDPFADEQFF. DNA for the CDR3: TGTGCCAGCAGCTTAGATCCTTTTGCAGATGAGCAGTTCTTC.

This clonotype showed up just a few times. The germline gene is not matched at one end of the junction; a read error may be the cause. The CDR3 spells CASSLRGNAEAFF. DNA for the CDR3: TGTGCCAGCAGCTTAAGGGGGAACGCTGAAGCTTTCTTT. The V gene is TRBV7-9, the J gene TRBJ1-1; perhaps TRBD1 as D (6 bases). Per germline, CDR1 SEHNR and CDR2 FQNEAQ (reference sequence). The CDR3 totals 13 residues. The whole variable domain, filled in from reference TRBV7-9 and TRBJ1-1, reads DTGVSQNPRHKITKRGQNVTFRCDPISEHNRLYWYRQTLGQGPEFLTYFQNEAQLEKSRLLSDRFSAERPKGSFSTLEIQRTEQGDSAMYLCASSLRGNAEAFFGQGTRLTVV.

This clonotype has at least ten counts. The J gene is TRBJ2-5, the V gene TRBV12-3 or TRBV12-4; D is undetermined. Trimming took off 1 base at V and 3 bases at J, with 12 bases between the two ends. CDR3 length: 15 residues. The CDR3 nucleotides read TGTGCCAGCAGTTTAGTTATTACGGCGAAAGAGACCCAGTACTTC. Encoded protein: CASSLVITAKETQYF.

This clonotype occurred a few times. The chain uses TRBV29-1 and TRBJ1-1; TRBD1 matches at 7 bases. This CDR3 has 15 amino acids. V trimming: 4 bases; J trimming: 4 bases; junction bases outside the gene matches: 12. CDR1 and CDR2 from the germline V gene are SQVTM and ANQGSEA. The CDR3 bases are TGCAGCGTTGTAGTAGGGGGCGGTTTAAGCACTGAAGCTTTCTTT. This encodes CSVVVGGGLSTEAFF.

This clonotype has at least ten counts. V and J are TRBV24-1 and TRBJ2-5; 8 nucleotides agree with TRBD1. V dropped 4 bases and J dropped 4; count of bases not matched to a gene: 7. The CDR3 loop spans 15 amino acids. Germline V gene lookup returns CDR1 KGHDR and CDR2 SFDVKD. The CDR3 region is CATSDTGQGGETQYF. CDR3 in DNA: TGTGCCACCAGTGACACTGGACAGGGCGGAGAGACCCAGTACTTC.

The chain uses TRBV2 and TRBJ2-1; D perhaps matches TRBD2 (5 bases). Germline assignment: CDR1 SNHLY and CDR2 FYNNEI. The germline V and J ends were trimmed by 3 bases and 6 bases, with 12 bases remaining between them. The CDR3 consists of 14 residues. The CDR3 nucleotides read TGTGCCAGCAGTGAGAGGCTAGCCGCCAATGAGCAGTTCTTC. Residues: CASSERLAANEQFF.

The table lists this clonotype with a few counts. V gene TRBV20-1 combines with J gene TRBJ2-5, with a possible D match to TRBD2 (6 bases). Germline CDR1 and CDR2: DFQATT and SNEGSKA (reference sequence). This CDR3 spans 14 amino acids. The ends were cut back, 5 bases at V and 5 bases at J, with 18 bases in the middle. CDR3 amino acids: CSASLGGVRETQYF. DNA of the CDR3: TGCAGTGCTTCTCTGGGGGGAGTCCGGGAGACCCAGTACTTC.

The V and J genes are TRBV20-1 and TRBJ2-7, with 8 bases fitting TRBD1. The CDR3 sequence is 14 residues long. V shed 0 bases, J shed 1 base, and the junction held 2 bases outside the gene matches. Germline assignment: CDR1 DFQATT and CDR2 SNEGSKA (reference sequence). CDR3 sequence reads: CSARDRTGSYEQYV. For the CDR3, the DNA is TGCAGTGCTAGAGACCGGACAGGGTCCTACGAGCAGTACGTC.